This T cell receptor beta chain was recovered during a study of T cells in tumors after PD-1 blockade. Study overall: Either cemiplimab 350 mg every 2 weeks or pembrolizumab 200 mg every 3 weeks was given. A subset received ongoing vismodegib 150 mg daily alongside anti-PD-1 therapy. Study results and caveats: Some novel exhausted tumor clones appeared in pre-treatment blood, suggesting peripheral recruitment.

Data came from immunoSEQ multiplex PCR; TCRdb stores just in-frame clones and leaves some out. Of 60,000 or so clones listed, about 82% are singletons. Germline V gene data show CDR1 as SEHNR and CDR2 as FQNEAQ (reference sequence). V lost 3 bases and J lost 0, with 10 bases in between. The CDR3 totals 15 residues. A remark on this clone: Its antigen is currently unknown.

This clonotype originated in a human donor with basal cell carcinoma. The sample was PBMCs, taken before anti-PD-1 treatment. The chain couples TRBV7-9 to TRBJ2-3; tentative D call: TRBD2 (5 bases). CDR3 sequence reads: CASSFGGSSTDTQYF. CDR3 nucleotide sequence: TGTGCCAGCAGCTTTGGCGGGTCTAGCACAGATACGCAGTATTTT.